This T cell receptor beta chain appears in the sequencing data of a study of low-dose radiotherapy and immunotherapy resistance in tumors. Looking at the study overall: Treatment consisted of nivolumab 240 mg every two weeks and ipilimumab 1 mg/kg every six weeks, given intravenously to patients. Daily, from cycle 1 day 1 and for four cycles, patients took oral aspirin 300 mg.

CDR3 length equals 19 residues. Germline-derived CDR1 and CDR2 are DFQATT and SNEGSKA (reference sequence). V lost 6 bases and J 1 base, leaving 28 bases between the germline ends. Regarding time point: after trial treatment. Sample treatment: LDRT plus nivolumab, ipilimumab, low-dose cyclophosphamide and aspirin (RACIN trial). Treatment combined nivolumab, ipilimumab, aspirin, low-dose cyclophosphamide and low-dose radiotherapy in a dose-escalation trial. The table lists this clonotype with many counts. Primers targeting TRAV and TRBV primed first-strand cDNA, covering alpha and beta chains. For amplifying TCRs, the PCR ran for about 20 cycles with Phusion, which was used together with a constant-region primer and the adapter on the V primers. mRNA, once isolated, was amplified by in vitro transcription. A single record per CDR3 protein comes from TCRdb applying MiXCR to the reads. The data show about 58,000 distinct CDR3 sequences, roughly 23% seen once.

The sample consisted of PBMCs, taken after low-dose radiotherapy plus immunotherapy. This receptor was taken from a male donor with prostate cancer. This chain connects TRBV20-1 to TRBJ2-4; tentatively, D is TRBD1 or TRBD2 (5 bases each). As DNA, the CDR3 is TGCAGTGCCCCATCCGCCACGTCCACGGGGCGGGTCGCCAAAAACATTCAGTACTTC. It specifies CSAPSATSTGRVAKNIQYF.